The sequence of this T cell receptor (beta chain) was determined in a study of cytomegalovirus exposure and HLA in healthy donors. The CDR3 covers 15 residues. Trimming shortened V by 3 bases and J by 0 bases, and 10 bases separated the two germline ends. The V gene's germline CDR1 is MDHEN and CDR2 SYDVKM. The primer mix had 60 Vbeta and 13 Jbeta primers. TCRdb keeps only in-frame clones here, not all; method: immunoSEQ multiplex PCR. Of about 160,000 clones listed, approximately 80% were seen once; the top ten hold around 2.3%. This clonotype was obtained from a man aged 45-65 years in good health and CMV-seropositive. The sample was PBMCs. The V call is TRBV28, the J call TRBJ2-3; weak D call: TRBD2 (6 bases). Here the CDR3 DNA reads TGTGCCAGCAGTTTTATGAGCGGGAGCACAGATACGCAGTATTTT. It specifies CASSFMSGSTDTQYF. Looking up the rest from reference TRBV28 and TRBJ2-3 gives the full variable domain: DVKVTQSSRYLVKRTGEKVFLECVQDMDHENMFWYRQDPGLGLRLIYFSYDVKMKEKGDIPEGYSVSREKKERFSLILESASTNQTSMYLCASSFMSGSTDTQYFGPGTRLTVL.